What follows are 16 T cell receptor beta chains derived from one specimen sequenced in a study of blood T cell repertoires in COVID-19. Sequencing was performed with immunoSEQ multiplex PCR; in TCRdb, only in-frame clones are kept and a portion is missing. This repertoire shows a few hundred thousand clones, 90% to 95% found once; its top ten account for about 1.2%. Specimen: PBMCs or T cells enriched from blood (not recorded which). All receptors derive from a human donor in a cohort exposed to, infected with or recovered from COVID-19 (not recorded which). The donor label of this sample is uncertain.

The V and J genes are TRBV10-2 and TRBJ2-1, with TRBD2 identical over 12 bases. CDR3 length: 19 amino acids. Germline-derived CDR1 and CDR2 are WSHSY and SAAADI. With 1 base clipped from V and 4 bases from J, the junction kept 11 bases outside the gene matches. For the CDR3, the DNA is TGCGCCAGCAGTGAGTTGTGGCTAGCGGGGGGGCGTTGGTACAATGAGCAGTTCTTC. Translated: CASSELWLAGGRWYNEQFF.

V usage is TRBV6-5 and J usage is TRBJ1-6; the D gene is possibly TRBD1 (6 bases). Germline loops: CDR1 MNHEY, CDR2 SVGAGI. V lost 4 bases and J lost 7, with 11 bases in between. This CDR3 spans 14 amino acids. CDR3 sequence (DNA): TGTGCCAGCAGTTCTCGGCAGGGGAATTCACCCCTCCACTTT. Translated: CASSSRQGNSPLHF.

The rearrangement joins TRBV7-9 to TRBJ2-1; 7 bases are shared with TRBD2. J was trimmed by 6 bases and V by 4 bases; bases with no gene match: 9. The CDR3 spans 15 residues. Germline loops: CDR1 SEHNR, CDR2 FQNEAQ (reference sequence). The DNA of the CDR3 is TGTGCCAGCAGCTGGGGAGAGACTAGCTTCAATGAGCAGTTCTTC. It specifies CASSWGETSFNEQFF. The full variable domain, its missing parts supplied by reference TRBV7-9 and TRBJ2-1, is DTGVSQNPRHKITKRGQNVTFRCDPISEHNRLYWYRQTLGQGPEFLTYFQNEAQLEKSRLLSDRFSAERPKGSFSTLEIQRTEQGDSAMYLCASSWGETSFNEQFFGPGTRLTVL.

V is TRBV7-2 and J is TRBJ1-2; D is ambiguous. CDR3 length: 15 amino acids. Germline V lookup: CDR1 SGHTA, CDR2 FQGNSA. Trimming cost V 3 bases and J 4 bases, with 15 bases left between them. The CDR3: CASSFAADSSYGYTF. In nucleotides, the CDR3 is TGTGCCAGCAGCTTTGCGGCGGACTCAAGCTATGGCTACACCTTC.

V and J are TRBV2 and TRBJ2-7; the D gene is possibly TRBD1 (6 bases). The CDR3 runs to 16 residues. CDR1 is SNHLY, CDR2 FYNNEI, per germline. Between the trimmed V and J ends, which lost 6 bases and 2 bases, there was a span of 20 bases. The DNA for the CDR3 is TGTGCCAGCAGAGGGGGAGTCGGGATAGGCGCCTACGAGCAGTACTTC. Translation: CASRGGVGIGAYEQYF.

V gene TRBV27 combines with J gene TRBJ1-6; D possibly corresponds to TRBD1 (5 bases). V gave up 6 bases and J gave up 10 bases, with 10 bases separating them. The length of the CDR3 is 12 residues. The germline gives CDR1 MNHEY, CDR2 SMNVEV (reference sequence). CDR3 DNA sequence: TGTGCCAGCAGCATGGGGCCCTCACCCCTCCACTTT. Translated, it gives CASSMGPSPLHF.

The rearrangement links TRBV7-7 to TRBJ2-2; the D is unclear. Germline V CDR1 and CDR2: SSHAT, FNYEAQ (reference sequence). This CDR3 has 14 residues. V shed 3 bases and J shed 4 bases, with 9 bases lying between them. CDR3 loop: CASSLSRGTGELFF. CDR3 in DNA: TGTGCCAGCAGCTTGAGTAGAGGCACCGGGGAGCTGTTTTTT.

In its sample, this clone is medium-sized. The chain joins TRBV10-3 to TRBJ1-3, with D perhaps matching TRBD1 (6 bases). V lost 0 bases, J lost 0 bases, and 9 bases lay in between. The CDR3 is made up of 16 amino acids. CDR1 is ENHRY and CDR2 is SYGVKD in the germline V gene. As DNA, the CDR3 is TGTGCCATCAGTGAGTCACTGGGGGCCTCTGGAAACACCATATATTTT. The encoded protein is CAISESLGASGNTIYF.

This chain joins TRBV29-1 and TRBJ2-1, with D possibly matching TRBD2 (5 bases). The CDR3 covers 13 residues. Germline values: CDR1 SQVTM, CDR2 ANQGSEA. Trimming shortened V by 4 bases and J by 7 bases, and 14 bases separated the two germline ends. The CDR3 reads CSVGYLAYNEQFF. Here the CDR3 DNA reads TGCAGCGTTGGATATCTAGCATATAATGAGCAGTTCTTC.

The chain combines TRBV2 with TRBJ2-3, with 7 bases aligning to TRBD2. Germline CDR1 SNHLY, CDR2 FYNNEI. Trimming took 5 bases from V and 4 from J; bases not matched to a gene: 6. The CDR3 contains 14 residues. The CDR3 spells CASSRTSLSDTQYF. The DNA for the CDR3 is TGTGCCAGCAGTCGGACTAGTCTCTCAGATACGCAGTATTTT.

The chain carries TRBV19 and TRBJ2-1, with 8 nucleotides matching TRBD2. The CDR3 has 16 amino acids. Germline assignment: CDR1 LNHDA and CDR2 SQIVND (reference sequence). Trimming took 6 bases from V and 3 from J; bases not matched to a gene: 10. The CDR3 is CASSASGGAIYNEQFF. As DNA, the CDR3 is TGTGCCAGTAGCGCGTCCGGGGGGGCCATCTACAATGAGCAGTTCTTC.

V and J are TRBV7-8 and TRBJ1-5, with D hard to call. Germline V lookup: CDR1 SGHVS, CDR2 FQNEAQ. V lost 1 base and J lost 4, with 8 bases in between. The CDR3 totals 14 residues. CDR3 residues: CASSLVGSNQPQHF. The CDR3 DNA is TGTGCCAGCAGCTTAGTCGGGTCAAATCAGCCCCAGCATTTT.

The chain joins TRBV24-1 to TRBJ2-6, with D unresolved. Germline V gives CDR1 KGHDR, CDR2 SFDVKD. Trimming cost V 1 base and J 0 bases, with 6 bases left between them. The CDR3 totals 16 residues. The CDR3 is CATSDFGSSGANVLTF. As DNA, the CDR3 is TGTGCCACCAGTGATTTCGGTAGCTCTGGGGCCAACGTCCTGACTTTC.

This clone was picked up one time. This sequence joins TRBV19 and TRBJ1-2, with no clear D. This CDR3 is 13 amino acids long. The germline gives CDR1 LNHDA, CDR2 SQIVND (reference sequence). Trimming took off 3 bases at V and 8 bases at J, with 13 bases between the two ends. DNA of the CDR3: TGTGCCAGTAGTATCCTCGGGGATGGAGGCTACACCTTC. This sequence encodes CASSILGDGGYTF.

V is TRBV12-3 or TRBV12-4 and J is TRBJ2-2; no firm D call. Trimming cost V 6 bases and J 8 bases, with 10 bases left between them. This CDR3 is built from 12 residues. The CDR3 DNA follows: TGTGCCAGCAGCCAGCGTATGGGGGAGCTGTTTTTT. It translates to CASSQRMGELFF.

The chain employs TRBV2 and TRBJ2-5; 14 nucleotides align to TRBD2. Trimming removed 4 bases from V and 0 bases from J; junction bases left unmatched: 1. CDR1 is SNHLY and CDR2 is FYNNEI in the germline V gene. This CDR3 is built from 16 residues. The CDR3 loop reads CASSGLAGGDQETQYF. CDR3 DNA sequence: TGTGCCAGCAGTGGACTAGCGGGGGGGGACCAAGAGACCCAGTACTTC.